A single sample gave rise to the 32 T cell receptor beta chains below, sequenced in a study of breast tumors, draining lymph nodes, adjacent tissues (dated by TCRdb to 2015 to 2016). Library preparation was by multiplex PCR. Sequenced using an Illumina HiSeq 2000. The public reads were quality trimmed at Q25 with fastp and then assembled into clones with MiXCR by TCRdb, keeping productive beta chains. CDR3 protein duplicates are merged, each entry listing the most common genes and DNA. The sample yields some 130,000 distinct CDR3 sequences; about 20% were counted once. The ten largest clonotypes hold roughly 4% of the sample. The lymph node samples were taken from the axillary draining lymph nodes of breast cancer patients. Sequenced sample: axillary lymph node tissue. The source of these receptors is a female donor with breast cancer. Some clones in this sample may be carry-over from other donors' samples.

The table lists this clonotype with a few counts. The chain has TRBV3-1 and TRBJ1-4; the D gene is possibly TRBD1 (5 bases). V was shortened by 6 bases and J by 2 bases, with 10 bases between the two germline ends. Germline V lookup: CDR1 LGHDT, CDR2 YNNKEL (reference sequence). This CDR3 has 14 residues. The CDR3 reads CASSRGSTNEKLFF. In DNA form, the CDR3 reads TGTGCCAGCAGTCGGGGGAGTACTAATGAAAAACTGTTTTTT.

This clonotype was counted at least ten times. The chain uses TRBV20-1 and TRBJ2-1; TRBD2 aligns across 7 bases. V dropped 3 bases and J dropped 6; count of bases not matched to a gene: 2. Per germline, CDR1 DFQATT and CDR2 SNEGSKA (reference sequence). This CDR3 contains 12 residues. CDR3 DNA: TGCAGTGCTAGGGGGACTACCAATGAGCAGTTCTTC. Amino acids: CSARGTTNEQFF.

Comments on this clonotype: This sequence may be a read error, since a much larger clone differs from it by one base. V gene TRBV20-1 combines with J gene TRBJ2-2, with TRBD1 matching 7 bases. CDR1 is DFQATT, CDR2 SNEGSKA, per germline (reference sequence). The CDR3 is 15 amino acids. Germline trimming cut 0 bases from V and 7 bases from J; bases unmatched to any gene: 8. As DNA, the CDR3 is TGCAGTGCTAGAGATGCGGACAGGTGTAACGGGGAGCTGTTTTTT. It is translated as CSARDADRCNGELFF.

This clonotype came up many times. The J gene is TRBJ2-2, the V gene TRBV2, with D possibly being TRBD1 (6 bases). V was pared by 4 bases and J by 1 base, with 10 bases between. The CDR3 sequence is 15 residues long. The germline V gene encodes CDR1 SNHLY and CDR2 FYNNEI. The CDR3 nucleotides are TGTGCCAGCAGTGGTTGGGGGCAGAACACCGGGGAGCTGTTTTTT. This translates into CASSGWGQNTGELFF. Based on the CDR3 plus reference TRBV2 and TRBJ2-2, the full variable domain is EPEVTQTPSHQVTQMGQEVILRCVPISNHLYFYWYRQILGQKVEFLVSFYNNEISEKSEIFDDQFSVERPDGSNFTLKIRSTKLEDSAMYFCASSGWGQNTGELFFGEGSRLTVL.

This clonotype came up many times. This chain connects TRBV5-1 to TRBJ2-7, with D maybe TRBD1 (5 bases). CDR3 size: 12 residues. V was clipped by 4 bases and J by 5 bases, with 10 bases between them. Germline CDR1 SGHRS, CDR2 YFSETQ. The CDR3 DNA reads TGCGCCAGCAGCGTCGACAGAAACGAGCAGTACTTC. Translation gives CASSVDRNEQYF.

This clonotype was seen ten or more times. V usage is TRBV20-1 and J usage is TRBJ2-1, with TRBD1 matching 8 bases. The CDR3 sequence is 16 residues long. With 0 bases clipped from V and 2 bases from J, the junction kept 6 bases outside the gene matches. CDR1 is DFQATT, CDR2 SNEGSKA, per germline (reference sequence). The DNA for the CDR3 is TGCAGTGCTAGAGATCCCAACAGGGGGGCCTACAATGAGCAGTTCTTC. Translating it yields CSARDPNRGAYNEQFF.

Many counts were recorded for this clonotype. The V call is TRBV7-2, the J call TRBJ1-4; TRBD1 matches 7 bases. The length of the CDR3 is 18 residues. Germline CDR1 and CDR2: SGHTA and FQGNSA. Unmatched junction bases numbered 10, after V lost 3 bases and J lost 0 bases. CDR3 in amino acids: CASSFGQSQGATNEKLFF. In DNA form, the CDR3 reads TGTGCCAGCAGCTTCGGACAGTCTCAGGGGGCAACTAATGAAAAACTGTTTTTT.

This clonotype occurred many times. V usage is TRBV5-1 and J usage is TRBJ2-7, with D uncertain. Trimming pared 4 bases from V and 0 bases from J, leaving 14 bases between. Germline CDR1 is SGHRS and CDR2 is YFSETQ. The CDR3 covers 15 residues. The CDR3 loop reads CASSTAVHGSYEQYF. The CDR3 DNA follows: TGCGCCAGCAGCACAGCCGTGCACGGCTCCTACGAGCAGTACTTC.

This clonotype was seen at least ten times. The gene calls are TRBV6-1 and TRBJ1-4, with TRBD1 matching over 7 bases. The CDR3 length is 15 residues. The trim removed 2 bases at V and 4 bases at J, leaving 4 bases unmatched. Germline CDR1 is MNHNS and CDR2 is SASEGT. The CDR3 sequence: CASSESAGGNEKLFF. The CDR3 nucleotides are TGTGCCAGCAGTGAATCGGCAGGGGGTAATGAAAAACTGTTTTTT.

This clonotype has more than one count but fewer than ten. The chain has TRBV28 and TRBJ2-7; D may be TRBD2 (7 bases). The germline CDR1 and CDR2 sequences are MDHEN and SYDVKM. The CDR3 runs to 14 residues. V lost 3 bases to trimming and J lost 2 bases, with 11 bases between them. Here the CDR3 reads CASSFTGRAYEQYF. The CDR3 nucleotides read TGTGCCAGCAGTTTTACAGGGAGGGCCTACGAGCAGTACTTC.

The sample holds many counts of this clonotype. The genes are TRBV25-1 and TRBJ2-7, with TRBD2 matching 7 bases. V was clipped by 6 bases and J by 1 base; unmatched bases: 12. CDR3 length equals 16 residues. CDR1 is MGHDK and CDR2 is SYGVNS in the germline V gene. CDR3 region: CASSPRLAGGSYEQYF. As DNA, the CDR3 is TGTGCCAGCAGCCCCCGACTAGCAGGAGGGTCCTACGAGCAGTACTTC.

This clonotype was recorded at least ten times. The rearrangement links TRBV7-2 to TRBJ2-1; 11 bases agree with TRBD2. V shed 6 bases and J 5 bases; nucleotides not matched to a gene: 6. Germline V gene lookup returns CDR1 SGHTA and CDR2 FQGNSA. The CDR3 consists of 15 residues. CDR3 sequence reads: CASRITSGSNNEQFF. The CDR3 DNA reads TGTGCCAGCAGGATCACTAGCGGGAGTAACAATGAGCAGTTCTTC.

This chain uses TRBV5-1 with TRBJ2-4, with 11 bases fitting TRBD2. The germline gives CDR1 SGHRS, CDR2 YFSETQ. The CDR3 loop spans 19 amino acids. V trimming: 2 bases; J trimming: 0 bases; junction bases outside the gene matches: 10. The CDR3 is CASSLTSGSPGLAKNIQYF. CDR3 coding DNA: TGCGCCAGCAGCTTAACTAGCGGGAGCCCCGGACTAGCCAAAAACATTCAGTACTTC.

Many counts were recorded for this clonotype. The V call is TRBV6-5, the J call TRBJ2-3, with unresolved D. CDR1 and CDR2 (germline): MNHEY, SVGAGI. The CDR3 sequence is 13 residues long. Trimming took 4 bases from V and 5 from J, leaving 10 bases between them. CDR3 sequence (DNA): TGTGCCAGCAGTTCTCGTGCAGGAGATACGCAGTATTTT. Translation: CASSSRAGDTQYF.

This clonotype was counted at least ten times. V is TRBV12-3 or TRBV12-4 and J is TRBJ2-3; 14 bases are shared with TRBD2. The CDR3 totals 18 residues. The V gene end was trimmed by 3 bases and the J gene end by 1 base; junction bases not matched to a gene: 6. The CDR3 loop reads CASSFVGTSGGGTDTQYF. The CDR3 DNA follows: TGTGCCAGCAGTTTTGTCGGGACTAGCGGGGGTGGCACAGATACGCAGTATTTT.

Comments on this clonotype: One base away lies a much larger clone, so this may be a sequencing read error. This chain uses TRBV12-3 or TRBV12-4 with TRBJ2-5; 11 bases are a match to TRBD2. Trimming removed 5 bases from V and 7 bases from J; junction bases left unmatched: 9. CDR3 size: 15 residues. CDR3 region: CASSASGGLHRTQYF. The CDR3 nucleotides read TGTGCCAGCAGTGCTAGCGGGGGGCTCCATCGGACCCAGTACTTC.

The table lists this clonotype with many counts. V and J are TRBV7-3 and TRBJ2-1; D may be TRBD2 (5 bases). CDR3 length: 20 amino acids. The germline gives CDR1 SGHTA, CDR2 FQGTGA. The V end lost 2 bases, the J end lost 7 bases, and 30 bases lay between the germline ends. This CDR3 reads CASSLRGSQTRTIHANEQFF. In DNA form, the CDR3 reads TGTGCCAGCAGCTTACGAGGGAGCCAAACCAGAACAATTCACGCGAATGAGCAGTTCTTC.

In its sample, this clonotype was seen many times. The CDR3 sequence is CASSRTGQGSNEQFF. CDR3 in DNA: TGTGCCAGCAGCAGGACGGGACAGGGGAGCAATGAGCAGTTCTTC. The chain couples TRBV7-3 to TRBJ2-1; 10 bases are shared with TRBD1. CDR1 is SGHTA and CDR2 is FQGTGA in the germline V gene. This CDR3 contains 15 residues. V lost 5 bases to trimming and J lost 6 bases; unmatched junction nucleotides: 7.

This clonotype occurred many times. The J gene is TRBJ2-3, the V gene TRBV2; 7 bases are shared with TRBD1. Germline V gene data show CDR1 as SNHLY and CDR2 as FYNNEI. The CDR3 runs 15 residues. The J segment lost 0 bases and the V segment lost 5 bases, leaving 5 bases of the junction unmatched. CDR3 DNA: TGTGCCAGCAGTCGACAGGGAGCGAGCACAGATACGCAGTATTTT. Its translation is CASSRQGASTDTQYF.

This clonotype was counted once. This chain connects TRBV2 to TRBJ2-7; no definite D call. CDR3 size: 14 residues. The germline CDR1 and CDR2 sequences are SNHLY and FYNNEI. Trimming took off 7 bases at V and 0 bases at J, with 13 bases between the two ends. The CDR3, as DNA: TGTGCCAGCATTCAAGGGAAACTCTCCTACGAGCAGTACTTC. Translating it yields CASIQGKLSYEQYF.

Points on this clonotype: A much larger clone lies a single base off, so this may be a read error. J is TRBJ2-7 and V is TRBV5-1; 7 bases line up with TRBD1. This CDR3 region has 16 residues. Germline values: CDR1 SGHRS, CDR2 YFSETQ. Trimming removed 4 bases from V and 4 bases from J; junction bases left unmatched: 14. The CDR3 sequence is CASSPSRDREVYEQYF. CDR3 coding DNA: TGCGCCAGCAGCCCCTCTCGGGACAGAGAGGTTTACGAGCAGTACTTC. The complete variable domain, with remaining parts taken from reference TRBV5-1 and TRBJ2-7, reads KAGVTQTPRYLIKTRGQQVTLSCSPISGHRSVSWYQQTPGQGLQFLFEYFSETQRNKGNFPGRFSGRQFSNSRSEMNVSTLELGDSALYLCASSPSRDREVYEQYFGPGTRLTVT.

Ten or more counts support this clonotype. This chain uses TRBV6-6 with TRBJ2-5; D not certain. The CDR3 runs to 15 residues. The germline V and J ends were trimmed by 4 bases and 5 bases, with 17 bases remaining between them. Germline CDR1 and CDR2: MNHNY and SVGAGI (reference sequence). The CDR3 DNA follows: TGTGCCAGCAGTTCCTCCGGGCCTAGTTTTGAGACCCAGTACTTC. Translation: CASSSSGPSFETQYF.

For this clonotype: A much larger clonotype is one base distant, so this may be a read error. The conserved phenylalanine or tryptophan normally closing the CDR3 is absent here, so this likely arose from a read error. The chain uses TRBV10-2 and TRBJ1-5; the D is unclear. Germline values: CDR1 WSHSY, CDR2 SAAADI. V was cut by 3 bases and J by 7 bases, with 10 bases left in between. The CDR3 spans 13 residues. The CDR3 sequence is CASSDILGQPQHL. The CDR3, as DNA: TGCGCCAGCAGTGATATTCTAGGGCAGCCCCAGCATCTT.

Many counts were recorded for this clonotype. The chain links TRBV20-1 to TRBJ1-3; TRBD1 agrees at 7 bases. J gave up 0 bases and V 4 bases, and 3 bases lay outside the gene matches. The germline CDR1 and CDR2 sequences are DFQATT and SNEGSKA (reference sequence). CDR3 length: 14 amino acids. CDR3 amino acids: CSANRDSSGNTIYF. In nucleotides, the CDR3 is TGCAGTGCTAACCGGGACAGCTCTGGAAACACCATATATTTT.

The table lists this clonotype with many counts. The genes are TRBV19 and TRBJ1-2; the D is unclear. Germline V gives CDR1 LNHDA, CDR2 SQIVND (reference sequence). Trimming pared 7 bases from V and 1 base from J, leaving 10 bases between. This CDR3 region has 13 residues. DNA of the CDR3: TGTGCCAGTACCAGGCAGGATAACTATGGCTACACCTTC. Protein: CASTRQDNYGYTF.

This clonotype was seen repeatedly, ten times or more. The V call is TRBV2, the J call TRBJ1-5; tentatively, D is TRBD1 (6 bases). Germline V gene data show CDR1 as SNHLY and CDR2 as FYNNEI. V was clipped by 7 bases and J by 4 bases, with 14 bases between them. This CDR3 comprises 14 residues. CDR3 in amino acids: CASNPGAGNQPQHF. The CDR3 bases are TGTGCCAGCAACCCGGGGGCGGGAAATCAGCCCCAGCATTTT. Complete variable domain (other parts from reference TRBV2 and TRBJ1-5): EPEVTQTPSHQVTQMGQEVILRCVPISNHLYFYWYRQILGQKVEFLVSFYNNEISEKSEIFDDQFSVERPDGSNFTLKIRSTKLEDSAMYFCASNPGAGNQPQHFGDGTRLSIL.

This clonotype was seen at least ten times. The J gene is TRBJ1-5, the V gene TRBV20-1; D might be TRBD1 (5 bases). The CDR3 runs to 12 residues. Between the trimmed V and J ends, which lost 5 bases and 6 bases, there was a span of 11 bases. Per germline, CDR1 DFQATT and CDR2 SNEGSKA (reference sequence). DNA of the CDR3: TGCAGTGCTCAACTCCAGGGTCAGCCCCAGCATTTT. It specifies CSAQLQGQPQHF.

This clonotype has at least ten counts. The chain recombines TRBV7-6 with TRBJ2-3, with D maybe TRBD2 (6 bases). Trimming took off 3 bases at V and 4 bases at J, with 14 bases between the two ends. CDR3 length equals 15 residues. CDR1 and CDR2 (germline): SGHVS, FNYEAQ. CDR3 sequence: CASSFIAGTPDTQYF. Here the CDR3 DNA reads TGTGCCAGCAGCTTTATCGCCGGGACTCCAGATACGCAGTATTTT.

At least ten counts were recorded for this clonotype. DNA for the CDR3: TGTGCCAGCAGCGTGGAGGGGCGCGACACCGGGGAGCTGTTTTTT. Its translation is CASSVEGRDTGELFF. J is TRBJ2-2 and V is TRBV9; tentative D call: TRBD2 (6 bases). This CDR3 has 15 amino acids. Germline loops: CDR1 SGDLS, CDR2 YYNGEE. The ends were cut back, 2 bases at V and 3 bases at J, with 11 bases in the middle.

For this clonotype: This may come from a read error, since a much larger clone is one base off. The rearrangement uses TRBV20-1 and TRBJ2-1; D possibly corresponds to TRBD1 (5 bases). The ends were cut back, 0 bases at V and 5 bases at J, with 14 bases in the middle. CDR1 is DFQATT and CDR2 is SNEGSKA in the germline V gene (reference sequence). This CDR3 contains 15 residues. The CDR3 protein is CSAREIRQSDNEQFF. For the CDR3, the DNA is TGCAGTGCTAGAGAAATCCGACAGTCGGACAATGAGCAGTTCTTC.

This clonotype appeared a few times. The chain recombines TRBV18 with TRBJ2-1; 8 bases match TRBD1. Germline V gene data show CDR1 as KGHSH and CDR2 as LQKENI. V lost 4 bases and J lost 6; bases outside the gene matches: 8. This CDR3 is 15 amino acids long. CDR3 region: CASSLGQGMVNEQFF. The DNA of the CDR3 is TGTGCCAGCTCACTCGGACAGGGTATGGTCAATGAGCAGTTCTTC.

This clonotype was seen ten or more times. J is TRBJ1-2 and V is TRBV6-1; the D is unclear. The CDR3 consists of 12 residues. Deletions cut 4 bases from V and 6 bases from J, with 9 bases between. Germline V CDR1 and CDR2: MNHNS, SASEGT. The CDR3 here is CASSGRTDGYTF. CDR3 nucleotides: TGTGCCAGCAGTGGCCGGACGGATGGCTACACCTTC.